This TCR beta chain is drawn from a study of CD8+ T cells in alopecia areata. General study results and limits: Scalp samples also yield sequences from resident alphabeta T cells of normal skin.

Extraction and reverse transcription of RNA yielded cDNA as the sequencing template. Libraries were prepared by immunoSEQ multiplex PCR; TCRdb keeps only in-frame clonotypes and omits some of them. The profile shows about 69,000 clones, 50% to 75% of them singletons. The CDR3 is 14 residues long. Trimming removed 7 bases from V and 2 bases from J; junction bases left unmatched: 8. Germline CDR1 MNHEY, CDR2 SVGAGI. For this clone: The antigen remains unidentified.

The genes are TRBV6-5 and TRBJ2-7; 7 bases align to TRBD1. The source of this sequence is a human donor with alopecia areata. This material consisted of CD8+ T cells sorted from blood, taken at week 0. For the CDR3, the DNA is TGTGCCAGCAATCAACAGGGGATTGCCTACGAGCAGTACTTC. The encoded protein is CASNQQGIAYEQYF.